The clone carrying this TCR beta chain was detected a few times. Its cognate antigen is unknown. The germline V gene encodes CDR1 SGDLS and CDR2 YYNGEE. With V trimmed by 4 bases and J by 10 bases, 10 bases remained unmatched. The CDR3 spans 13 residues. Criteria for exclusion of patients were uncontrolled infection, other autoimmune disease, pregnancy or lactation. These data originate in a study of T cells in Graves' hyperthyroidism and ophthalmopathy. There were TCR beta CDR3 regions amplified from RNA transcripts. The HTBI primer set served for first-round RT-PCR of the TCR CDR3. TCRdb called the multiplex PCR reads again in MiXCR, with one record for every CDR3 protein. This table holds about 600,000 distinct CDR3 sequences, more than 14% found once. Study findings and constraints: Most thyroid clonotypes that were expanded above 0.001 also turned up in blood. A 13 V-J signature model discriminated ophthalmopathy versus stable hyperthyroidism.

The specimen was blood. The receptor was isolated from a woman aged 50 to 60 with Graves' ophthalmopathy. The V call is TRBV9, the J call TRBJ1-2, with 7 positions matching TRBD1. The CDR3 protein is CASSINRGSDYTF. DNA of the CDR3: TGTGCCAGCAGCATCAACAGGGGTTCGGACTACACCTTC.